A selection of T cell receptor beta chains follows, all from one sample in a study of OX40 agonist ivuxolimab in advanced cancers. Here immunoSEQ multiplex PCR was the method, and the copy in TCRdb shows in-frame clones only, minus some. This repertoire shows some 86,000 clones, over 75% found once; its top ten account for around 3.5%. The sample was CD4+ or CD8+ T cells sorted from blood, taken in a trial of the OX40 agonist ivuxolimab. The origin of the receptors is an adult with an advanced solid tumor such as melanoma, head and neck, liver or kidney cancer. The CDR3 runs from the conserved cysteine through the conserved F or W. Fields, in order: CDR3 protein, CDR3 DNA, J gene, D gene, clone size, V gene. The D gene is left open where the match is weak. For some rows the clone size is stated as once, few or many, or as a class when expanded; others skip it.

CATSRTSGRIGELFF TGTGCCACCAGTAGGACTAGCGGGAGAATCGGGGAGCTGTTTTTT TRBJ2-2 TRBD2 - TRBV15
CASSMGLAGPNTGELFF TGTGCCAGCAGCATGGGACTAGCGGGACCTAACACCGGGGAGCTGTTTTTT TRBJ2-2 TRBD2 - TRBV7-3
CASSALSLADNEQFF TGTGCCAGCAGCGCCCTCTCCCTAGCGGACAATGAGCAGTTCTTC TRBJ2-1 TRBD2 - TRBV9
CASSGQGHGYTF TGTGCCAGCAGCGGGCAGGGTCACGGCTACACCTTC TRBJ1-2 - - TRBV9
CASSIGNQPQHF TGTGCCAGTAGTATAGGCAATCAGCCCCAGCATTTT TRBJ1-5 - once TRBV19
CASTWGRNTEAFF TGTGCCAGCACCTGGGGCAGGAACACTGAAGCTTTCTTT TRBJ1-1 - - TRBV28
CASSTNRGAKDYEQYF TGTGCCAGCAGCACAAACAGGGGGGCTAAGGATTACGAGCAGTACTTC TRBJ2-7 TRBD1 - TRBV9
CASSYPTGPGNQPQHF TGTGCCAGCAGTTACCCGACAGGGCCTGGCAATCAGCCCCAGCATTTT TRBJ1-5 TRBD1 - TRBV6-9
CASSPDGTSSYEQYF TGTGCCAGCAGTCCCGACGGGACGAGCTCCTACGAGCAGTACTTC TRBJ2-7 - - TRBV28
CASSTGTPSYEQYF TGTGCCAGTTCCACCGGGACACCGTCCTACGAGCAGTACTTC TRBJ2-7 - - TRBV28
CASSWGATGQYF TGTGCCAGCAGCTGGGGGGCCACCGGGCAGTACTTC TRBJ2-7 - few TRBV7-9
CAWRSVWRTGHYGYTF TGTGCCTGGAGGTCCGTTTGGCGGACAGGGCACTATGGCTACACCTTC TRBJ1-2 TRBD1 few TRBV30
CAWSVRVGYNEQFF TGTGCCTGGAGTGTACGGGTAGGGTACAATGAGCAGTTCTTC TRBJ2-1 - - TRBV30
CASSFRQPAYEQYF TGTGCCAGCAGCTTTAGGCAGCCGGCCTACGAGCAGTACTTC TRBJ2-7 - - TRBV11-3
CASSSTSGQETQYF TGTGCCAGCAGCTCGACTAGCGGGCAAGAGACCCAGTACTTC TRBJ2-5 TRBD2 - TRBV13
CASSWGKGAKETQYF TGTGCCAGCAGCTGGGGAAAGGGGGCGAAAGAGACCCAGTACTTC TRBJ2-5 TRBD1 - TRBV13
CASSMWNTEAFF TGTGCCAGTAGTATGTGGAACACTGAAGCTTTCTTT TRBJ1-1 - - TRBV19
CASSLESLGQIYGYTF TGTGCCAGCAGCTTAGAGTCACTCGGACAGATCTATGGCTACACCTTC TRBJ1-2 - - TRBV7-9
CASSVMGGQGYGYTF TGTGCCAGCAGCGTAATGGGGGGTCAAGGGTATGGCTACACCTTC TRBJ1-2 - once TRBV7-9
CASSSQGYNEQFF TGTGCCAGCAGTTCACAGGGGTACAATGAGCAGTTCTTC TRBJ2-1 TRBD1 once TRBV6-5
CAIGRLNGDTQYF TGTGCCATCGGGAGGCTGAACGGCGATACGCAGTATTTT TRBJ2-3 TRBD2 - TRBV6-6
CAWSTADRKITEAFF TGTGCCTGGAGTACCGCGGACAGGAAAATTACTGAAGCTTTCTTT TRBJ1-1 TRBD1 - TRBV30
CASSRGGQGSYEQYF TGCGCCAGCAGCCGAGGGGGACAGGGGTCCTACGAGCAGTACTTC TRBJ2-7 TRBD1 - TRBV5-1
CASSFLQDYGYTF TGTGCCAGCAGTTTTTTACAGGACTATGGCTACACCTTC TRBJ1-2 - - TRBV28
CACDRLGGPKQFF TGTGCCTGTGATAGATTGGGGGGACCTAAGCAGTTCTTC TRBJ2-1 - - TRBV30
CASSLIGDNQPQHF TGTGCCAGCAGTTTAATAGGGGACAATCAGCCCCAGCATTTT TRBJ1-5 - - TRBV28
CASTLRDFYSNQPQHF TGTGCCAGCACCCTGAGAGATTTCTATAGCAATCAGCCCCAGCATTTT TRBJ1-5 - once TRBV28
CASSQGPGTSDEQFF TGCGCCAGCAGCCAAGGCCCTGGGACTAGCGATGAGCAGTTCTTC TRBJ2-1 TRBD2 - TRBV4-1
CASSLSGTVNEKLFF TGTGCCAGCAGCCTGTCCGGGACAGTTAATGAAAAACTGTTTTTT TRBJ1-4 TRBD1 - TRBV9
CASSFLTAGGSNQPQHF TGTGCCAGCAGTTTCCTCACAGCAGGGGGTAGCAATCAGCCCCAGCATTTT TRBJ1-5 TRBD1 once TRBV28
CASSPGNQEETQYF TGTGCCAGCAGCCCTGGGAATCAAGAAGAGACCCAGTACTTC TRBJ2-5 - - TRBV7-2
CASLTGVWGEQFF TGTGCCAGCCTGACAGGGGTCTGGGGTGAGCAGTTCTTC TRBJ2-1 TRBD1 - TRBV2
CASSLMKGVNSNQPQHF TGTGCCAGCAGCTTGATGAAAGGGGTGAATAGCAATCAGCCCCAGCATTTT TRBJ1-5 - - TRBV5-6
CASSLGRASRSRETQYF TGTGCCAGCAGCTTAGGCCGCGCATCTAGAAGTCGAGAGACCCAGTACTTC TRBJ2-5 - - TRBV11-2
CASSDGTDTDTQYF TGTGCCAGCAGTGACGGGACAGACACAGATACGCAGTATTTT TRBJ2-3 TRBD1 - TRBV6-4
CASIHRGLETQYF TGTGCCAGCATTCACAGGGGGCTAGAGACCCAGTACTTC TRBJ2-5 TRBD1 - TRBV6-6
CASRKGQFDEQYF TGTGCCAGCAGGAAGGGACAATTTGACGAGCAGTACTTC TRBJ2-7 - - TRBV2
CASSPPGGDAGEQYF TGTGCCAGCAGCCCCCCTGGGGGGGACGCCGGCGAGCAGTACTTC TRBJ2-7 TRBD2 - TRBV28
CASSPGTSSRNTDTQYF TGTGCCAGCAGCCCCGGGACTAGCTCTCGAAACACAGATACGCAGTATTTT TRBJ2-3 TRBD2 once TRBV7-9
CASSSPRDSAGNTIYF TGTGCCAGTAGTAGTCCCCGTGACAGCGCTGGAAACACCATATATTTT TRBJ1-3 - - TRBV19
CASSRLGSQEEGYTF TGCGCCAGCAGCCGCCTCGGCTCCCAGGAGGAGGGCTACACCTTC TRBJ1-2 - few TRBV4-1
CASRESSYNEQFF TGTGCCAGCAGGGAGAGCTCCTACAATGAGCAGTTCTTC TRBJ2-1 - - TRBV6-5
CASSLGGTGTEQFF TGTGCCAGCAGCTTAGGAGGGACAGGGACTGAGCAGTTCTTC TRBJ2-1 TRBD1 once TRBV7-6
CASSGASSTDTQYF TGTGCCAGCAGTGGGGCCAGCAGCACAGATACGCAGTATTTT TRBJ2-3 - - TRBV2
CASSEAGQGRIKETQYF TGCGCCAGCAGTGAGGCCGGACAGGGTAGAATTAAAGAGACCCAGTACTTC TRBJ2-5 TRBD1 - TRBV10-1
CASRSRGSNQPQHF TGTGCCAGCAGGTCCCGGGGGAGCAATCAGCCCCAGCATTTT TRBJ1-5 - - TRBV2
CASSQWRADTQYF TGTGCCAGCAGCCAGTGGAGGGCAGATACGCAGTATTTT TRBJ2-3 - - TRBV4-2
CASSLGLTQETQYF TGTGCCAGCAGCTTGGGACTGACCCAAGAGACCCAGTACTTC TRBJ2-5 - - TRBV7-8
CATSRDWGGDRETQYF TGTGCCACCAGCAGAGATTGGGGCGGGGACAGGGAGACCCAGTACTTC TRBJ2-5 TRBD1 - TRBV15
CASSFGDRPNGYEQYF TGTGCCAGCAGTTTCGGAGATCGACCCAACGGCTACGAGCAGTACTTC TRBJ2-7 - - TRBV28
CASSWSSTPSYEQYF TGCGCCAGCAGCTGGTCGAGCACTCCTTCCTACGAGCAGTACTTC TRBJ2-7 - - TRBV5-1
CASSPTSGNGELFF TGTGCCAGCTCACCAACTAGCGGGAACGGGGAGCTGTTTTTT TRBJ2-2 TRBD2 - TRBV18
CASSLTGGRLDTQYF TGTGCCAGCAGCTTAACAGGCGGGAGGTTAGATACGCAGTATTTT TRBJ2-3 TRBD2 - TRBV7-3
CASSPDTEAFF TGTGCCAGCAGTCCCGACACTGAAGCTTTCTTT TRBJ1-1 - few TRBV28
CAIRPRLAGVTDTQYF TGTGCCATCAGGCCGAGACTAGCGGGGGTCACAGATACGCAGTATTTT TRBJ2-3 TRBD2 - TRBV10-3
CASSYGGPAYEQYF TGTGCCAGCAGTTATGGGGGACCTGCCTACGAGCAGTACTTC TRBJ2-7 - - TRBV6-6
CATLRGSGELFF TGTGCCACCCTCAGGGGGAGCGGGGAGCTGTTTTTT TRBJ2-2 TRBD1 - TRBV15
CASSSTASGSGGQYF TGTGCCAGCAGCAGTACCGCTAGCGGATCCGGGGGGCAGTATTTT TRBJ2-3 TRBD2 few TRBV9
CASSLAVGGLRGYTF TGTGCCAGCAGCTTAGCGGTCGGGGGGCTTCGTGGCTACACCTTC TRBJ1-2 - - TRBV7-2